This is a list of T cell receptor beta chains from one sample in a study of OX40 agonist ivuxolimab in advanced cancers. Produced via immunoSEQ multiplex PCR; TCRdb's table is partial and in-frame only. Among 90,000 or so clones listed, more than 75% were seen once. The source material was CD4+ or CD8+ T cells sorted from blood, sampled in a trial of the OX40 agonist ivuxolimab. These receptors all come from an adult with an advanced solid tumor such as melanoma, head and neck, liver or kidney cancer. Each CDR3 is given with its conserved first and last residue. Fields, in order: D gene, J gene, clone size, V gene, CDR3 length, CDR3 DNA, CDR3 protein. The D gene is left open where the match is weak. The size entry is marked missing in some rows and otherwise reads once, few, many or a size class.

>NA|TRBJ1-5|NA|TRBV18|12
TGTGCCAGCACCCAGGGGAATCAGCCCCAGCATTTT
CASTQGNQPQHF
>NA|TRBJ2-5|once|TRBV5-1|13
TGCGCCAGCAGCTTGCGGGATAAAGAGACCCAGTACTTC
CASSLRDKETQYF
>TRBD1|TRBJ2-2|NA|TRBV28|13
TGTGCCAGCGAGGACAGGTCTCGCGGGGAGCTGTTTTTT
CASEDRSRGELFF
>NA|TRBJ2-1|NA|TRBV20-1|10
TGCAGTGTAGGGACGACGAAGCAGTTCTTC
CSVGTTKQFF
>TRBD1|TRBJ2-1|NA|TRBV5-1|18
TGCGCCAGCAGCTTAAACCTTCTAGGGGGCGGCTCCTACAATGAGCAGTTCTTC
CASSLNLLGGGSYNEQFF
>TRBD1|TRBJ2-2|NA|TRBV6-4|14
TGTGCCAGCAGCCTTGGGACAGGGACCGGGGAGCTGTTTTTT
CASSLGTGTGELFF
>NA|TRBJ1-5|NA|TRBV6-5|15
TGTGCCAGCAGTTACTCGACTGGGTCCGGTCAGCCCCAGCATTTT
CASSYSTGSGQPQHF
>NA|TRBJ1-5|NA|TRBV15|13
TGTGCCACCAGCAGAGAGGCAGATCAGCCCCAGCATTTT
CATSREADQPQHF
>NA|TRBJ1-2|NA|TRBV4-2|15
TGTGCCAGCAGCCAAGGGCAGGGGAGGGACTATGGCTACACCTTC
CASSQGQGRDYGYTF
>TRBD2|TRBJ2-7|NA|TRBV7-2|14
TGTGCCAGCAGCGCGAGGCGGGAGGAGTACGAGCAGTACTTC
CASSARREEYEQYF
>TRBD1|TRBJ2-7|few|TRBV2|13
TGTTCGACTGCCGGGACAGTTTCCTACGAGCAGTACTTC
CSTAGTVSYEQYF
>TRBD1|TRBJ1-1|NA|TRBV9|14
TGTGCCAGCAGCTTTCGGCAGGGGGAAACTGAAGCTTTCTTT
CASSFRQGETEAFF
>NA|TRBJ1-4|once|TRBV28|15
TGTGCCAGCAGCCCTGGGTGGGGGCTGAATGAAAAACTGTTTTTT
CASSPGWGLNEKLFF
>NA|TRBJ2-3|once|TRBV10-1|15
TGCGCCAGCAGGAGTAGCCTTGGGAACACAGATACGCAGTATTTT
CASRSSLGNTDTQYF
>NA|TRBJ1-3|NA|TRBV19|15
TGTGCCAGTAGTCCGGGGGGCCGGGTTGGAAACACCATATATTTT
CASSPGGRVGNTIYF
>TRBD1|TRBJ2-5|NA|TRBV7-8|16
TGTGCCAGCAGCTTCGCCACCAGGGGGCGGGGAGAGACCCAGTACTTC
CASSFATRGRGETQYF
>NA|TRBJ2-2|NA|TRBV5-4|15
TGTGCCAGCAGCTTGGATGCGGGCGGCACCGGGGAGCTGTTTTTT
CASSLDAGGTGELFF
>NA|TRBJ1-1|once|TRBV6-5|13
TGTGCGAGTGGGGGACAACCTAACACTGAAGCTTTCTTT
CASGGQPNTEAFF
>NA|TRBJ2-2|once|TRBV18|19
TGTGCCAGCTCACCGAATGGCCTACAGGGCCTCGGGGTCACCGGGGAGCTGTTTTTT
CASSPNGLQGLGVTGELFF
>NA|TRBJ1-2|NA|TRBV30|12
TGTGCCTGGGCCCACCTTAACTATGGCTACACCTTC
CAWAHLNYGYTF
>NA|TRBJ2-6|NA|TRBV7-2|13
TGTGCCAGCAGCCCTCCTCGAACGGACGTCCTGACTTTC
CASSPPRTDVLTF
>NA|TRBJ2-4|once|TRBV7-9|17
TGTGCCAGCAGCTTAGACAGGTTGGGCCTGGCCAAAAACATTCAGTACTTC
CASSLDRLGLAKNIQYF
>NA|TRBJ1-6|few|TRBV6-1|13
TGTGCCAGCAGTGAATCAGGGTGGTCACCCCTCCACTTT
CASSESGWSPLHF
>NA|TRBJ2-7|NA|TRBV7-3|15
TGTGCCAGCAGCCTCGAACCGGGGATCGGCTACGAGCAGTACTTC
CASSLEPGIGYEQYF
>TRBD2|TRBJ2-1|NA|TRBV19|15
TGTGCCAGTACACCTCGAGCGGGACTGCGGTTAGAGCAGTTCTTC
CASTPRAGLRLEQFF
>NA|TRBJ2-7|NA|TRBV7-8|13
TGTGCCAGCAGCTTACGAGATACCTACGAGCAGTACTTC
CASSLRDTYEQYF
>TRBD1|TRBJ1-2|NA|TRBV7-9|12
TGTGCCAGCAGCTTAGAGGGGGCTGGCTACACCTTC
CASSLEGAGYTF
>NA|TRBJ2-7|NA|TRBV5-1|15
TGCGCCAGCAGCAATCAGGGGAGGAGCTCCTACGAGCAGTACTTC
CASSNQGRSSYEQYF
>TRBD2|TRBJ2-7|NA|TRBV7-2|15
TGTGCCAGCAGCGGAAATAGCGGGAGCTCCTACGAGCAGTACTTC
CASSGNSGSSYEQYF
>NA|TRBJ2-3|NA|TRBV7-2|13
TGTGCCAGCAGCTTAGCGTTTGCGGGTACGCAGTATTTT
CASSLAFAGTQYF
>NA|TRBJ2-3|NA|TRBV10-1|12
TGCGCCAGCAGTGAGTCGGTGGATACGCAGTATTTT
CASSESVDTQYF
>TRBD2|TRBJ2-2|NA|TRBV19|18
TGTGCCAGTAGATCCTTATGGACTAGCGGATTCAACACTGGGGAGCTGTTTTTT
CASRSLWTSGFNTGELFF
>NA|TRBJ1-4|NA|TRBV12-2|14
TGTGCAAGTCGCTTAGAGTTCCCTAATGAAAAACTGTTTTTT
CASRLEFPNEKLFF
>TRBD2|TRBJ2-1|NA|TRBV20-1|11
TGCAGTGCTAGAGATGGGGGGGGGCAGTTCTTC
CSARDGGGQFF
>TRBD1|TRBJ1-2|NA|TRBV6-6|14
TGTGCCAGCAGTTACTCGGGACAGTCTAGGGGCTACACCTTC
CASSYSGQSRGYTF
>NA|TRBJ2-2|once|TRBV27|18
TGTGCCAGCAGTTTATCGTCCCCTTCAGGGGCATACACCGGGGAGCTGTTTTTT
CASSLSSPSGAYTGELFF